The 11 T cell receptor beta chains reported below all come from one sample, sequenced in a study of CD8 T cells in Susac syndrome. After extraction with the RNeasy kit, roughly 0.5 to 1 ug of the RNA was reverse transcribed using random hexamers. TCRdb reprocessed the immunoSEQ multiplex PCR reads with MiXCR, giving one entry per CDR3 protein. The table includes about 76,000 distinct CDR3 sequences, around 93% detected once. The sample taken for sequencing was CD8+ T cells from PBMCs. These receptors were collected from a human donor with Susac syndrome.

V usage is TRBV9 and J usage is TRBJ2-7; 11 positions agree with TRBD2. Germline V gene sequence: CDR1 SGDLS, CDR2 YYNGEE. This CDR3 comprises 16 residues. The junction had 10 bases not matched to a gene; V was cut back by 4 bases and J by 4 bases. The CDR3 DNA reads TGTGCCAGCAGCCCACAACCACTAGCGGGAGAGTACGAGCAGTACTTC. Amino acid sequence: CASSPQPLAGEYEQYF. The full variable domain, rest sourced from reference TRBV9 and TRBJ2-7, is DSGVTQTPKHLITATGQRVTLRCSPRSGDLSVYWYQQSLDQGLQFLIQYYNGEERAKGNILERFSAQQFPDLHSELNLSSLELGDSALYFCASSPQPLAGEYEQYFGPGTRLTVT.

The V gene is TRBV12-3 or TRBV12-4, the J gene TRBJ2-3, with D maybe TRBD1 (6 bases). Trimming removed 6 bases from V and 5 bases from J, with 12 bases in between. The CDR3 sequence is 13 residues long. The CDR3 nucleotides are TGTGCCAGCAGACGCACAGGGAGAGATACGCAGTATTTT. It codes for CASRRTGRDTQYF.

The rearrangement links TRBV7-8 to TRBJ2-1, with TRBD2 matching over 8 bases. This CDR3 has 16 amino acids. V gave up 5 bases and J gave up 6 bases; unmatched junction bases: 12. The germline gives CDR1 SGHVS, CDR2 FQNEAQ. This CDR3 is CASSPTSGGHLNEQFF. Here the CDR3 DNA reads TGTGCCAGCAGCCCCACGTCGGGGGGGCATCTCAATGAGCAGTTCTTC.

This clonotype was picked up a small number of times. V gene TRBV6-2 or TRBV6-3 combines with J gene TRBJ1-2; D is undetermined. Germline V gives CDR1 MNHEY, CDR2 SVGEGT. V lost 5 bases and J lost 8, with 18 bases in between. The CDR3 loop spans 14 amino acids. For the CDR3, the DNA is TGTGCCAGCAGTCCTGGACCTACGACGGGGGGCTACACCTTC. This gives the protein CASSPGPTTGGYTF.

The chain combines TRBV13 with TRBJ2-7; 7 bases are a match to TRBD2. Germline values: CDR1 PRHDT, CDR2 FYEKMQ (reference sequence). Trimming cost V 5 bases and J 1 base; bases outside gene matches: 8. The CDR3 consists of 15 residues. CDR3 protein: CASSPAREVSYEQYF. DNA of the CDR3: TGTGCCAGCAGCCCAGCCCGGGAGGTGTCCTACGAGCAGTACTTC.

The rearrangement links TRBV5-8 to TRBJ2-7; D gene uncertain. Trimming pared 2 bases from V and 1 base from J, leaving 16 bases between. This CDR3 spans 16 amino acids. Germline V CDR1 and CDR2: SGHTS, YDEGEE. This CDR3 is CASSFGSSTQSYEQYF. Here the CDR3 DNA reads TGTGCCAGCAGCTTCGGGTCCAGCACCCAATCCTACGAGCAGTACTTC.

In DNA form, the CDR3 reads TGTGCCAGCAGCCAAGGGGCAGGGAACACCGGGGAGCTGTTTTTT. It encodes CASSQGAGNTGELFF. V is TRBV4-2 and J is TRBJ2-2, with D uncertain. This CDR3 has 15 residues. Germline V gene data show CDR1 as LGHNA and CDR2 as YNFKEQ. With 1 base removed from V and 1 base from J, the gap between germline ends came to 7 bases.

This chain connects TRBV27 to TRBJ2-3; no definite D call. The CDR3 extends over 15 amino acids. With 2 bases removed from V and 0 bases from J, the gap between germline ends came to 9 bases. From germline, CDR1 is MNHEY and CDR2 SMNVEV (reference sequence). The chain's CDR3 is CASSLRTPSTDTQYF. CDR3 DNA: TGTGCCAGCAGTTTAAGGACCCCCAGCACAGATACGCAGTATTTT.

The chain combines TRBV29-1 with TRBJ2-1, with D possibly TRBD2 on 6 matching bases. This CDR3 has 15 residues. Trimming stripped 3 bases from V and 0 bases from J, with 12 bases between. Germline loops: CDR1 SQVTM, CDR2 ANQGSEA. This chain's CDR3 is CSVDPPGSSYNEQFF. The CDR3 nucleotides read TGCAGCGTTGATCCCCCCGGGAGCTCCTACAATGAGCAGTTCTTC.

The rearrangement uses TRBV14 and TRBJ2-7; D is unclear. The CDR3 has 13 amino acids. V dropped 1 base and J dropped 6 bases, with 10 bases sitting between them. From germline, CDR1 is SGHDN and CDR2 FVKESK. The CDR3 loop is CASSQVARREQYF. In nucleotides, the CDR3 is TGTGCCAGCAGCCAAGTAGCCCGACGCGAGCAGTACTTC. The full variable domain, its missing parts supplied by reference TRBV14 and TRBJ2-7, is EAGVTQFPSHSVIEKGQTVTLRCDPISGHDNLYWYRRVMGKEIKFLLHFVKESKQDESGMPNNRFLAERTGGTYSTLKVQPAELEDSGVYFCASSQVARREQYFGPGTRLTVT.

As DNA, the CDR3 is TGTGCCAGCTCACCAGAGAGCTCCTACAATGAGCAGTTCTTC. It yields the protein CASSPESSYNEQFF. V usage is TRBV18 and J usage is TRBJ2-1; the D is unclear. V gave up 2 bases and J gave up 0 bases, with 5 bases separating them. CDR1 is KGHSH, CDR2 LQKENI, per germline. This CDR3 has 14 residues.